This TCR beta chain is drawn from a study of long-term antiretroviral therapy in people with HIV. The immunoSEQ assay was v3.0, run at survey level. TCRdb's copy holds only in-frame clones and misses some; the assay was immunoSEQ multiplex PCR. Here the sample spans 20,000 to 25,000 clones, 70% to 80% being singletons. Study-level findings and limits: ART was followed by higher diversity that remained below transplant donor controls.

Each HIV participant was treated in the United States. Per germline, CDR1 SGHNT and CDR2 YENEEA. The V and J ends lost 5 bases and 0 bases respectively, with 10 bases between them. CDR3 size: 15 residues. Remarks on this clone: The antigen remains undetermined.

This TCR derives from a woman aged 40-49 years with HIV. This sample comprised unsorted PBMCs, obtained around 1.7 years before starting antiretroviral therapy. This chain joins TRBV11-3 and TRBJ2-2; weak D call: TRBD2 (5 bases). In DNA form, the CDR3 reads TGTGCCAGCAGCCCATCCGGGACGAACACCGGGGAGCTGTTTTTT. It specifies CASSPSGTNTGELFF.